The clone carrying this TCR beta chain is categorized as medium-sized. Its antigen remains unidentified. This specimen belongs to a study of immune heterogeneity within non-small cell lung tumors. Across the whole study: The tumors comprised a few squamous cell carcinomas, some ten non-squamous carcinomas and 1 not otherwise specified. Study findings and constraints: Local clonality of T cells correlated moderately yet significantly with local tumor mutational burden (R roughly 0.33).

The CDR3 is made up of 13 amino acids. Trimming cost V 7 bases and J 3 bases, with 12 bases left between them. A first 10-cycle multiplex round used 32 V-gene and 13 J-gene primers on TCR beta CDR3. TCRdb ran MiXCR on the multiplex PCR reads and lists one entry per CDR3 protein. Here the sample spans several thousand distinct CDR3 sequences, 20% to 25% being singletons. Each sample used about 0.55 ug of genomic DNA from bulk tumor tissue. Surgeons took several biopsies per primary tumor, spaced far apart, during surgery. It was patients with untreated, newly diagnosed non-small cell lung cancer who underwent curative surgery. Having surgery with curative intent, the donors were patients newly diagnosed with non-small cell lung cancer.

This TCR was sampled from a man between 65 and 79 years old with non-small cell lung cancer. The sequencing input was lung tumor tissue. The chain combines TRBV12-3 or TRBV12-4 with TRBJ1-1; D gene uncertain. This CDR3 is CASTSGRHTEAFF. In DNA, the CDR3 is TGTGCCAGCACCTCGGGGAGGCACACTGAAGCTTTCTTT.